This T cell receptor (beta chain) was recovered during a study of metastatic and nonmetastatic thyroid tumors. Study-wide background: For malignant and benign thyroid patients, tumor or nodule tissue and blood were the sources whose repertoires were compared.

Findings of the study overall: Compared with benign nodules, malignant thyroid tumors were reported to have significantly higher TCR beta diversity in both blood and tumor.

Before thyroid surgery, none of the patients had received any treatment. The CDR3 runs to 16 residues. J was trimmed by 4 bases and V by 5 bases; bases with no gene match: 9. Germline V lookup: CDR1 LNHDA, CDR2 SQIVND (reference sequence). This clone showed up many times. The antigen is undetermined. TCRdb re-called the PCR reads through MiXCR. The table lists 11,000 to 15,000 clones, about 12% of them singletons. The chain uses TRBV19 and TRBJ2-1, with 9 positions matching TRBD1. The sequenced sample consisted of blood. This clonotype was obtained from a female donor with papillary thyroid cancer or a benign thyroid nodule (not recorded which). Some clones in this sample may be carry-over from other donors' samples. CDR3 region: CASSPGGQGRYNEQFF. The CDR3 region has the DNA TGTGCCAGTAGTCCGGGGGGACAGGGCCGTTACAATGAGCAGTTCTTC.